One sample yielded the 10 T cell receptor beta chains listed below, sequenced in a study of human T cells and chemical hapten exposure. Single cDNA molecules in the library carried unique molecular identifiers attached during preparation. Each CDR3 protein gets one entry after TCRdb re-called the reads with MiXCR. The sample yields 2,500 to 3,000 distinct CDR3 sequences, 35% to 45% seen once. Specified treatment: therapeutic diphenylcyclopropenone sensitization with weekly scalp DPC. The sequencing here drew on whole blood, taken before DPC sensitization or 2, 6, or about 24 weeks after (not recorded which). Every receptor here comes from an adult with alopecia areata. Some clones in this sample may be carry-over from other donors' samples. This table probably holds off-target reads from a library built for another chain.

The CDR3 loop reads CASSLWTATSYEQYF. In DNA form, the CDR3 reads TGTGCCAGCTCACTTTGGACAGCTACATCCTACGAGCAGTACTTC. The genes are TRBV18 and TRBJ2-7; D might be TRBD1 (6 bases). Trimming took 4 bases from V and 1 from J, leaving 14 bases between them. In germline, CDR1 is KGHSH, CDR2 LQKENI. CDR3 size: 15 residues.

The chain employs TRBV4-3 and TRBJ2-7; no firm D call. Trimming left V 2 bases short and J 0 bases short, with 23 bases between. This CDR3 comprises 19 residues. Germline V CDR1 and CDR2: LGHNA, YSLEER. CDR3 coding DNA: TGCGCCAGCAGCCAAATTCAGACATCGATACACCTTAGCTCCTACGAGCAGTACTTC. This codes for CASSQIQTSIHLSSYEQYF.

CDR3 residues: CASSLHKETQYF. CDR3 coding DNA: TGTGCCAGCAGCCTACACAAAGAGACCCAGTACTTC. V gene TRBV7-2 combines with J gene TRBJ2-5; D is unresolved. CDR1 and CDR2 from the germline V gene are SGHTA and FQGNSA. The ends were cut back, 5 bases at V and 3 bases at J, with 7 bases in the middle. The CDR3 length is 12 residues.

This chain connects TRBV7-3 to TRBJ2-2; D tentatively fits TRBD1 or TRBD2 (5 bases each). The CDR3 runs to 16 residues. Per the germline V gene, CDR1 is SGHTA and CDR2 is FQGTGA. V dropped 4 bases and J dropped 3 bases, with 15 bases sitting between them. In nucleotides, the CDR3 is TGTGCCAGCAGCTCCCCGCCGGGACCTGACACCGGGGAGCTGTTTTTT. Translated, it gives CASSSPPGPDTGELFF.

V and J are TRBV4-1 and TRBJ2-1; 12 bases fit TRBD2. This CDR3 comprises 16 residues. The V gene's germline CDR1 is MGHRA and CDR2 YSYEKL. Trimming cost V 4 bases and J 3 bases; bases outside gene matches: 4. CDR3 region: CASSRGTSGYYNEQFF. CDR3 bases: TGCGCCAGCAGCCGCGGGACTAGCGGGTACTACAATGAGCAGTTCTTC.

This clonotype turned up a few times. The chain has TRBV11-2 and TRBJ2-1, with D perhaps being TRBD1 or TRBD2 (5 bases each). V shed 0 bases and J shed 10 bases, with 10 bases lying between them. The CDR3 has 13 amino acids. Germline values: CDR1 SGHAT, CDR2 FQNNGV. CDR3 DNA sequence: TGTGCCAGCAGCTTAGATTTGGGGACCGAGCAGTTCTTC. As protein: CASSLDLGTEQFF.

This clonotype is judged large. The chain recombines TRBV29-1 with TRBJ2-5; unclear D gene. V dropped 5 bases and J dropped 1 base, with 2 bases sitting between them. CDR3 size: 10 residues. Germline V gene data show CDR1 as SQVTM and CDR2 as ANQGSEA. The DNA of the CDR3 is TGCAGCGTTCGCCAAGAGACCCAGTACTTC. It specifies CSVRQETQYF.

V and J are TRBV20-1 and TRBJ2-1, with 12 bases lining up with TRBD2. The CDR3 has 14 amino acids. V trimming: 6 bases; J trimming: 8 bases; junction bases outside the gene matches: 8. Germline CDR1 is DFQATT and CDR2 is SNEGSKA (reference sequence). In nucleotides, the CDR3 is TGCAGTGCCCTGACTAGCGGGAGCGCTTATGAGCAGTTCTTC. Translation: CSALTSGSAYEQFF.

J is TRBJ2-3 and V is TRBV4-3, with 9 bases lining up with TRBD2. With 4 bases clipped from V and 6 bases from J, the junction kept 5 bases outside the gene matches. CDR1 is LGHNA, CDR2 YSLEER, per germline. The CDR3 has 14 residues. The CDR3 DNA sequence: TGCGCCAGCAGCCGCGCGGGAGGGTTGGATACGCAGTATTTT. Amino acids: CASSRAGGLDTQYF.

This clonotype was seen once. J is TRBJ2-1 and V is TRBV5-6; 14 nucleotides agree with TRBD2. The CDR3 is 16 amino acids. The germline CDR1 and CDR2 sequences are SGHDT and YYEEEE. V shed 4 bases, J shed 6 bases, and the junction held 6 bases outside the gene matches. The CDR3 DNA reads as TGTGCCAGCAGCCGGGGACTAGCGGGGGTCTCCAATGAGCAGTTCTTC. The encoded protein is CASSRGLAGVSNEQFF.